The clone carrying this TCR beta chain was picked up a small number of times. This sample is part of a study of beta chain features in type 1 diabetes. The investigators reverse transcribed all of the isolated RNA, so they sequenced expressed TCRB transcripts. Data came from immunoSEQ multiplex PCR; TCRdb stores just in-frame clones and leaves some out. The profile shows over 500,000 clones, roughly 15% of them singletons. The CDR3 loop spans 12 amino acids. CDR1 and CDR2 from the germline V gene are SGHTA and FQGNSA. V was cut by 5 bases and J by 4 bases, with 8 bases left in between. This clonotype was obtained from a man aged 18 to 29 in good health. The chain links TRBV7-2 to TRBJ1-2, with D maybe TRBD1 (5 bases). The sample consisted of naive CD4+ T cells from blood. Here the CDR3 DNA reads TGTGCCAGCAGCAGGGACGGCTATGGCTACACCTTC. Translation gives CASSRDGYGYTF.